The sequence of this T cell receptor beta chain was determined in a study of vaccination and CD4 T cells after COVID-19. Study results and caveats: Spike mono-reactivity was the property of 304 of 307 vaccine-specific clones in convalescent patients.

Treatment meaning: approximately nine-day PBMC culture with coronavirus spike peptide pools or control peptides (ViraFEST assay). Pre-COVID-19 pandemic sampling (2011-2018) yielded the unexposed donor's CD4+ T cells. Each well held a few million PBMCs in IL-2 (about 10 IU/ml) medium with approximately 10 ug/ml peptide pools. Sequenced with the Oncomine TCR Beta short-read assay was DNA taken from cultured CD4+ T cells. TCRdb recomputed calls from the PCR reads with MiXCR, one row per CDR3 protein. The table has 6,500 or so distinct CDR3 sequences, approximately 45% seen once. The V segment lost 0 bases and the J segment 6 bases; nucleotides outside the gene matches: 3. The germline gives CDR1 MNHEY, CDR2 SVGAGI. CDR3 size: 15 residues. A remark on this clonotype: Its antigen is not known.

The source is a human donor in good health. Sequenced input: CD4+ T cells from blood, cultured in vitro. This chain connects TRBV6-5 to TRBJ1-5; 9 bases map to TRBD1. The CDR3 here is CASSYSADRGQPQHF. In DNA form, the CDR3 reads TGTGCCAGCAGTTACTCGGCGGACAGGGGTCAGCCCCAGCATTTT.